One and the same sample provided the 8 T cell receptor beta chains below, sequenced in a study of glioma-infiltrating T cells. The iRepertoire nested amplicon-rescue multiplex PCR amplified TCR alpha and beta CDR3s from RNA. TCRdb analysed the multiplex PCR reads with MiXCR anew, one entry per CDR3 protein. The table shows about 130,000 distinct CDR3 sequences, with under 30% occurring only once. The material sequenced was glioma tissue, nonneoplastic brain tissue, or PBMCs (not recorded which). These receptors all come from a human donor with low-grade glioma or glioblastoma, undergoing nonglioma brain surgery, or in good health (not recorded which).

This clonotype appeared a few times. Since a much larger clone is just one base distant, this may be a read error. The genes are TRBV20-1 and TRBJ2-1; 8 nucleotides align to TRBD2. The CDR3 covers 12 residues. Germline V gives CDR1 DFQATT, CDR2 SNEGSKA (reference sequence). The CDR3 loop reads CGPPTSENEQFF. The DNA of the CDR3 is TGCGGTCCGCCGACTAGCGAGAATGAGCAGTTCTTC.

The chain is built from TRBV7-7 and TRBJ2-2, with D perhaps TRBD1 (6 bases). CDR3 length: 15 amino acids. Trimming cost V 1 base and J 7 bases, with 13 bases left between them. Germline lookup yields CDR1 SSHAT and CDR2 FNYEAQ (reference sequence). The CDR3 nucleotides read TGTGCCAGCAGCTTAGAACAGGGAGAGTTCGGGGAGCTGTTTTTT. Translation: CASSLEQGEFGELFF.

This clonotype was seen only once. The chain uses TRBV19 and TRBJ2-6; TRBD1 might be the D (5 bases). V dropped 4 bases and J dropped 2 bases, with 9 bases sitting between them. Per the germline V gene, CDR1 is LNHDA and CDR2 is SQIVND (reference sequence). The CDR3 consists of 15 residues. Here the CDR3 DNA reads TGTGCCAGTAGTACCTCAGGGACTGGGGCCAACGTCCTGACTTTC. It codes for CASSTSGTGANVLTF.

The chain employs TRBV11-2 and TRBJ2-4; D perhaps matches TRBD2 (6 bases). Germline loops: CDR1 SGHAT, CDR2 FQNNGV. The germline V and J ends were trimmed by 2 bases and 12 bases, with 11 bases remaining between them. The CDR3 is 12 amino acids. For the CDR3, the DNA is TGTGCCAGCAGCTTAAGTTCGGGAGATCAGTACTTC. Translation: CASSLSSGDQYF.

The genes are TRBV24-1 and TRBJ2-5; no clear D. The V gene's germline CDR1 is KGHDR and CDR2 SFDVKD. The V end lost 7 bases, the J end lost 13 bases, and 12 bases lay between the germline ends. The CDR3 length is 10 residues. The CDR3 region has the DNA TGTGCCACCAGGGACCCAACTTGGTACTTC. This encodes CATRDPTWYF.

The V gene is TRBV6-2 or TRBV6-3, the J gene TRBJ2-1; the match to TRBD1 covers 7 bases. The CDR3 runs to 15 residues. Unmatched junction bases numbered 5, after V lost 2 bases and J lost 4 bases. Germline assignment: CDR1 MNHEY and CDR2 SVGEGT. The DNA of the CDR3 is TGTGCCAGCAGTTACGACAGGGCCCTATACAATGAGCAGTTCTTC. It translates to CASSYDRALYNEQFF.

This clonotype was recorded a few times. This rearrangement joins TRBV5-1 to TRBJ2-3; D possibly corresponds to TRBD2 (5 bases). The germline V and J ends were trimmed by 0 bases and 6 bases, with 17 bases remaining between them. CDR3 length equals 16 residues. Germline V gene lookup returns CDR1 SGHRS and CDR2 YFSETQ. CDR3 nucleotides: TGCGCCAGCAGCTTGGGAGCGGAGCACCGGCGGGATACGCAGTATTTT. It is translated as CASSLGAEHRRDTQYF. Using reference TRBV5-1 and TRBJ2-3 for the parts outside the CDR3, the full variable domain is KAGVTQTPRYLIKTRGQQVTLSCSPISGHRSVSWYQQTPGQGLQFLFEYFSETQRNKGNFPGRFSGRQFSNSRSEMNVSTLELGDSALYLCASSLGAEHRRDTQYFGPGTRLTVL.

The CDR3 reads CASGAITGFNQPQHF. CDR3 DNA sequence: TGTGCCAGCGGCGCGATTACAGGCTTCAATCAGCCCCAGCATTTT. This sequence joins TRBV7-9 and TRBJ1-5; weak D call: TRBD1 (5 bases). Trimming stripped 8 bases from V and 3 bases from J, with 17 bases between. CDR3 length: 15 residues. Germline V gene lookup returns CDR1 SEHNR and CDR2 FQNEAQ (reference sequence).